A selection of T cell receptor beta chains follows, all from one sample in a study of T cells after yellow fever vaccination. TCRdb re-derived calls from the 5' RACE reads in MiXCR, one entry per CDR3 protein. Among more than 90,000 distinct CDR3 sequences listed, more than 7.5% were seen once. Sequenced material: CD8+ T cells sorted from PBMCs, taken 45 days after the yellow fever booster vaccination. Every receptor here comes from a man under 40 who received the YFV17D yellow fever vaccine. CDR3s include the opening cysteine and the closing phenylalanine or tryptophan. D genes are given only for firm matches. Some rows have no size entry. The others give once, few or many, or a class for an expanded clone.

abundance | j_gene | d_gene | v_gene | CDR3nt | CDR3aa
many | TRBJ1-1 | - | TRBV19 | TGTGCCAGTAGTTTCCGGACAGAGAACACTGAAGCTTTCTTT | CASSFRTENTEAFF
many | TRBJ2-7 | TRBD2 | TRBV7-9 | TGTGCCAGCAGCCAGACTAGCGACGAGCAGTACTTC | CASSQTSDEQYF
few | TRBJ2-3 | - | TRBV7-6 | TGTGCCAGCAGCCACCTCACGGATACGCAGTATTTT | CASSHLTDTQYF
- | TRBJ1-1 | - | TRBV19 | TGTGCCAGTACCCTGGGTAGCACACCCCAGGGAAGCACTGAAGCTTTCTTT | CASTLGSTPQGSTEAFF
many | TRBJ2-7 | TRBD2 | TRBV7-9 | TGTGCCAGCAGCCCACGGATAGCGGGGTTACACGAGCAGTACTTC | CASSPRIAGLHEQYF
many | TRBJ2-2 | - | TRBV24-1 | TGTGCCACCAGTGAAACGCGGGACACCGGGGAGCTGTTTTTT | CATSETRDTGELFF
many | TRBJ2-7 | - | TRBV29-1 | TGCAGCGTTGAATCGGGATCCTACGAGCAGTACTTC | CSVESGSYEQYF
many | TRBJ2-2 | TRBD2 | TRBV13 | TGTGCCAGCAGCTCGCTTGCCCTAGCGGGACGGACCGGGGAGCTGTTTTTT | CASSSLALAGRTGELFF
few | TRBJ2-5 | - | TRBV12-3/TRBV12-4 | TGTGCCAGCAGTTTTCACCTCGGGGCGCCACAAGAGACCCAGTACTTC | CASSFHLGAPQETQYF
many | TRBJ2-1 | - | TRBV27 | TGTGCCAGCAGCCAAGACAATGAGCAGTTCTTC | CASSQDNEQFF
- | TRBJ2-7 | TRBD2 | TRBV20-1 | TGCAGTGCTGGGGGGGAATACGAGCAGTACTTC | CSAGGEYEQYF
many | TRBJ2-7 | - | TRBV4-2 | TGTGCCAGCAGCCAATCTACCTACGAGCAGTACTTC | CASSQSTYEQYF
many | TRBJ2-4 | - | TRBV5-6 | TGTGCCAGCAGCTCGGTTGGAAACATTCAGTACTTC | CASSSVGNIQYF
many | TRBJ2-7 | TRBD1 | TRBV20-1 | TGCAGTGCTAGCCCCGAGACCGGGACAGGGAACTACGAGCAGTACTTC | CSASPETGTGNYEQYF
many | TRBJ2-1 | - | TRBV18 | TGTGCCAGCTCACCACCGGGTGGAAATGAGCAGTTCTTC | CASSPPGGNEQFF
many | TRBJ1-1 | TRBD1 | TRBV2 | TGTGCCAGCACAGGGGGCCTGACGAACACTGAAGCTTTCTTT | CASTGGLTNTEAFF
- | TRBJ1-2 | - | TRBV13 | TGTGCCAGCAGCGGCCAGGGCTATGGCTACACCTTC | CASSGQGYGYTF
few | TRBJ1-2 | - | TRBV5-6 | TGTGCCAGCAGCTTGGCAGGGGAAGGGTATGGCTACACCTTC | CASSLAGEGYGYTF
few | TRBJ1-1 | - | TRBV4-3 | TGCGCCAGCAGCCAAGATATGAACACTGAAGCTTTCTTT | CASSQDMNTEAFF
many | TRBJ2-3 | - | TRBV5-5 | TGTGCAGGGGGGCGGGCCTCACCAGATACGCAGTATTTT | CAGGRASPDTQYF